This TCR beta chain comes out of a study of cytomegalovirus exposure and HLA in healthy donors. Overall study context: Unique TCRs from HLA-typed donors, roughly 87 million of them, were held in an early data release.

This CDR3 comprises 13 residues. CDR1 is MDHEN, CDR2 SYDVKM, per germline. Trimming removed 4 bases at V and 4 bases at J, with 11 bases between. A remark on this clone: Antigen unknown.

Regarding the study as a whole: Indistinguishable V segments such as TRBV6-2 and TRBV6-3 were excluded. Several of the most significant clusters were apparently associated with common viral pathogens in a later analysis. Later work associated 16,951 TCR beta sequences with HLA alleles at 0.05 false discovery rate.

Researchers ran the PCR with 60 Vbeta and 13 Jbeta primers. Assay: immunoSEQ multiplex PCR; the TCRdb copy retains only in-frame clones and omits some. The sample includes about 190,000 clones, 65% to 80% seen only once; the top ten take approximately 5%. The V gene is TRBV28, the J gene TRBJ2-7; unclear D gene. Sequencing input: PBMCs. The clonotype originates from a young man in good health and CMV-seropositive. This chain's CDR3 is CASSSKAYYEQYF. The CDR3 nucleotides are TGTGCCAGCAGTTCAAAAGCCTATTACGAGCAGTACTTC.